Following are 31 T cell receptor beta chains from one sample sequenced in a study of T cells in Graves' hyperthyroidism and ophthalmopathy (dated 2019 in TCRdb). Libraries were constructed by multiplex PCR. TCRdb names Illumina HiSeq 2000 as the instrument used. The TCR beta CDR3 regions were amplified from the RNA transcripts. The TCR CDR3 was subjected to a first round of RT-PCR using the HTBI primer set and the Qiagen OneStep RT-PCR kit. The raw public reads went through TCRdb reprocessing: fastp at Q25, MiXCR clone calling, in-frame beta chains kept. Duplicate CDR3 protein sequences are folded into a single record with the most common DNA and genes. This sample is represented by 620,000 or so distinct CDR3 sequences; about 14% of them were singletons. The ten most abundant clones make up around 12% of the sample. Sequenced material: blood. These receptors were taken from a woman aged 50 to 60 with Graves' ophthalmopathy.

This clonotype was detected ten times or more. The rearrangement uses TRBV19 and TRBJ2-7; D not certain. This CDR3 contains 11 residues. Germline V gene sequence: CDR1 LNHDA, CDR2 SQIVND (reference sequence). The V and J ends lost 9 bases and 4 bases respectively, with 10 bases between them. The CDR3 is CASSIGYEQYF. In DNA form, the CDR3 reads TGTGCCAGCTCGATCGGGTACGAGCAGTACTTC.

This clonotype was recorded many times. The chain uses TRBV3-1 and TRBJ1-5; possibly TRBD1 for D (5 bases). The CDR3 loop spans 13 amino acids. Germline V gene lookup returns CDR1 LGHDT and CDR2 YNNKEL (reference sequence). V lost 1 base, J lost 6 bases, and 7 bases lay in between. The CDR3 sequence: CASSQVGGQPQHF. The CDR3 coding sequence is TGTGCCAGCAGCCAAGTTGGGGGTCAGCCCCAGCATTTT. The variable domain in full, completed from reference TRBV3-1 and TRBJ1-5, reads DTAVSQTPKYLVTQMGNDKSIKCEQNLGHDTMYWYKQDSKKFLKIMFSYNNKELIINETVPNRFSPKSPDKAHLNLHINSLELGDSAVYFCASSQVGGQPQHFGDGTRLSIL.

In its sample, this clonotype was seen a few times. The genes are TRBV4-3 and TRBJ1-1, with D perhaps TRBD1 (6 bases). Germline values: CDR1 LGHNA, CDR2 YSLEER. This CDR3 is 15 amino acids long. The V end lost 0 bases, the J end lost 5 bases, and 13 bases lay between the germline ends. The CDR3 DNA reads TGCGCCAGCAGCCAAGATACAGGGTTTGGGACTGAAGCTTTCTTT. Protein product: CASSQDTGFGTEAFF.

J is TRBJ1-1 and V is TRBV20-1, with D maybe TRBD1 (5 bases). This CDR3 contains 12 residues. Per the germline V gene, CDR1 is DFQATT and CDR2 is SNEGSKA (reference sequence). The CDR3 here is CRGRGLGTEAFF. The CDR3 DNA follows: TGCAGGGGCCGGGGGTTAGGCACTGAAGCTTTCTTT.

The chain is built from TRBV14 and TRBJ2-1; no firm D call. The CDR3 extends over 13 amino acids. V was pared by 4 bases and J by 9 bases, with 13 bases between. Germline CDR1 and CDR2: SGHDN and FVKESK. CDR3 sequence: CASSLDLISEQFF. CDR3 sequence (DNA): TGTGCCAGCAGCCTCGACCTGATTAGTGAGCAGTTCTTC.

At least ten counts were recorded for this clonotype. The rearrangement uses TRBV20-1 and TRBJ1-3; D is unclear. V lost 7 bases, J lost 0 bases, and 4 bases lay in between. Germline assignment: CDR1 DFQATT and CDR2 SNEGSKA (reference sequence). This CDR3 contains 11 residues. The CDR3 coding sequence is TGCAGTGGCGCCTCTGGAAACACCATATATTTT. Translated: CSGASGNTIYF.

This clonotype came up many times. The chain links TRBV7-9 to TRBJ2-7, with D perhaps TRBD1 (6 bases). The CDR3 has 14 residues. V was shortened by 10 bases and J by 0 bases, with 16 bases between the two germline ends. Germline loops: CDR1 SEHNR, CDR2 FQNEAQ (reference sequence). The CDR3: CATSGTPTSYEQYF. The CDR3 bases are TGTGCCACCTCCGGGACACCGACCTCCTACGAGCAGTACTTC.

CDR3 coding DNA: TGTGCCAGCAGCGTAGGAGGGTCGAACACCGGGGAGCTGTTTTTT. Its protein is CASSVGGSNTGELFF. The chain employs TRBV9 and TRBJ2-2; possibly TRBD2 for D (5 bases). Germline CDR1 SGDLS, CDR2 YYNGEE. V was cut by 0 bases and J by 0 bases, with 6 bases left in between. The CDR3 sequence is 15 residues long.

As for this clonotype: Being one base from a much bigger clone, this may be a read error. The J gene is TRBJ2-3, the V gene TRBV28; 7 nucleotides align to TRBD2. V shed 1 base, J shed 6 bases, and the junction held 7 bases outside the gene matches. The CDR3 consists of 15 residues. Germline V gives CDR1 MDHEN, CDR2 SYDVKM. The CDR3 coding sequence is TGTGCCAGCAGTTTATCCGGACTAGTGAGGGATACGCAGTATTTT. Its protein is CASSLSGLVRDTQYF.

The V gene is TRBV27, the J gene TRBJ2-5; a weak D match, TRBD1 (6 bases). The CDR3 runs 17 residues. V gave up 2 bases and J gave up 1 base, with 17 bases separating them. CDR1 is MNHEY and CDR2 is SMNVEV in the germline V gene (reference sequence). Here the CDR3 reads CASSLRPTGQSQETQYF. The CDR3 region has the DNA TGTGCCAGCAGTTTACGGCCCACAGGACAGTCCCAAGAGACCCAGTACTTC.

This clonotype was observed at least ten times. The genes are TRBV19 and TRBJ2-5; TRBD2 aligns across 7 bases. The CDR3 is 17 residues long. Germline V gene sequence: CDR1 LNHDA, CDR2 SQIVND (reference sequence). V was clipped by 3 bases and J by 3 bases; unmatched bases: 13. The CDR3 sequence is CASSISPVLSGEETQYF. The CDR3 nucleotides are TGTGCCAGTAGTATTTCCCCTGTCTTGAGCGGGGAAGAGACCCAGTACTTC.

In regard to this clonotype: A much larger clone is a single base away; this may be a read error. The J gene is TRBJ1-1, the V gene TRBV2; TRBD1 matches at 7 bases. The V gene's germline CDR1 is SNHLY and CDR2 FYNNEI. CDR3 length: 15 amino acids. The ends lost 2 bases at V and 1 base at J; junction bases unmatched: 4. The CDR3 bases are TGTGCCAGCAGTGAACAGGGACAGTCGAACACTGAAGCTTTCTTT. Amino acid sequence: CASSEQGQSNTEAFF.

This chain links TRBV24-1 with TRBJ2-2; no definite D call. Germline values: CDR1 KGHDR, CDR2 SFDVKD. The length of the CDR3 is 11 residues. The ends were cut back, 4 bases at V and 9 bases at J, with 5 bases in the middle. As DNA, the CDR3 is TGTGCCACCAGTGAGAGTTGGGAGCTGTTTTTT. This codes for CATSESWELFF.

This chain connects TRBV6-1 to TRBJ2-2; 7 positions agree with TRBD1. The V gene's germline CDR1 is MNHNS and CDR2 SASEGT. V lost 4 bases to trimming and J lost 6 bases; unmatched junction nucleotides: 8. CDR3 length: 15 residues. The CDR3 spells CASSADREGAGELFF. In DNA form, the CDR3 reads TGTGCCAGCAGTGCAGACAGGGAAGGGGCCGGGGAGCTGTTTTTT.

J is TRBJ2-7 and V is TRBV20-1, with 7 bases that match TRBD2. The CDR3 is 16 residues long. Germline CDR1 and CDR2: DFQATT and SNEGSKA (reference sequence). V shed 3 bases, J shed 0 bases, and the junction held 11 bases outside the gene matches. This chain's CDR3 is CSARGVDAGVSYEQYF. In DNA form, the CDR3 reads TGCAGTGCTAGGGGGGTCGATGCGGGGGTCTCCTACGAGCAGTACTTC.

The table lists this clonotype with many counts. The chain employs TRBV18 and TRBJ2-7; 10 bases line up with TRBD2. V lost 2 bases and J lost 5; bases outside the gene matches: 6. Germline assignment: CDR1 KGHSH and CDR2 LQKENI. This CDR3 spans 15 amino acids. Written as DNA, the CDR3 is TGTGCCAGCTCACCAGGCCCTAGCGGGAGCCACGAGCAGTACTTC. This translates into CASSPGPSGSHEQYF.

This rearrangement joins TRBV5-1 to TRBJ1-2; D is possibly TRBD1 (5 bases). Germline lookup yields CDR1 SGHRS and CDR2 YFSETQ. V was pared by 0 bases and J by 4 bases, with 19 bases between. This CDR3 comprises 17 residues. The CDR3 DNA reads TGCGCCAGCAGCTTGGGGACCGGGACGGGATACTCCTATGGCTACACCTTC. Amino acid sequence: CASSLGTGTGYSYGYTF.

This clonotype showed up just once. V and J are TRBV20-1 and TRBJ2-3; no clear D. The CDR3 is 13 residues long. Germline CDR1 and CDR2: DFQATT and SNEGSKA (reference sequence). Trimming cost V 3 bases and J 1 base, with 8 bases left between them. The DNA of the CDR3 is TGCAGTGCTAGGGAAAAAGGCACAGATACGCAGTATTTT. As protein: CSAREKGTDTQYF.

This clonotype was recorded a few times. The chain is built from TRBV9 and TRBJ2-2; D perhaps matches TRBD2 (6 bases). V was shortened by 0 bases and J by 5 bases, with 14 bases between the two germline ends. CDR3 length: 16 residues. From germline, CDR1 is SGDLS and CDR2 YYNGEE. In DNA, the CDR3 is TGTGCCAGCAGCGTAGCCCCTGGCGGGGTGACCGGGGAGCTGTTTTTT. Translating gives CASSVAPGGVTGELFF.

The chain links TRBV3-1 to TRBJ2-1, with TRBD2 matching 12 bases. This CDR3 has 16 residues. The germline V gene encodes CDR1 LGHDT and CDR2 YNNKEL (reference sequence). V was pared by 5 bases and J by 6 bases, with 8 bases of the junction left unmatched. CDR3 amino acids: CASSKAASGRANEQFF. The CDR3 DNA follows: TGTGCCAGCAGCAAAGCGGCTAGCGGGAGGGCCAATGAGCAGTTCTTC.

This clonotype was observed many times. The gene calls are TRBV18 and TRBJ2-7, with D possibly being TRBD2 (6 bases). Germline V gives CDR1 KGHSH, CDR2 LQKENI. Trimming shortened V by 9 bases and J by 1 base, and 19 bases separated the two germline ends. This CDR3 is 15 amino acids long. This CDR3 reads CASPSSSVQSYEQYF. For the CDR3, the DNA is TGTGCCAGTCCATCGTCTAGCGTCCAATCCTACGAGCAGTACTTC.

The CDR3 sequence: CASSQEILGRVTYNEQFF. CDR3 DNA sequence: TGTGCCAGCAGCCAAGAAATCCTAGGCAGGGTTACCTACAATGAGCAGTTCTTC. This sequence joins TRBV14 and TRBJ2-1; D may be TRBD1 (5 bases). The germline CDR1 and CDR2 sequences are SGHDN and FVKESK. V gave up 0 bases and J gave up 2 bases, with 17 bases separating them. The CDR3 length is 18 residues.

Written as DNA, the CDR3 is TGTGCCAGCAGCTTACACGGGTCACCCCTCCACTTT. Its protein is CASSLHGSPLHF. The chain is built from TRBV7-2 and TRBJ1-6; D gene ambiguous. The CDR3 length is 12 residues. Trimming left V 2 bases short and J 10 bases short, with 6 bases between. The germline gives CDR1 SGHTA, CDR2 FQGNSA.

The rearrangement joins TRBV4-2 to TRBJ2-5; 8 positions agree with TRBD1. The J segment lost 8 bases and the V segment lost 1 base, leaving 15 bases of the junction unmatched. The CDR3 is 17 residues long. Germline CDR1 is LGHNA and CDR2 is YNFKEQ. The CDR3 sequence is CASSQGGQGAPGGTQYF. DNA for the CDR3: TGTGCCAGCAGCCAAGGCGGGCAGGGGGCACCCGGGGGAACCCAGTACTTC.

The chain links TRBV7-9 to TRBJ2-7; TRBD2 might be the D (6 bases). V was cut by 7 bases and J by 5 bases, with 15 bases left in between. This CDR3 has 13 residues. The germline V gene encodes CDR1 SEHNR and CDR2 FQNEAQ (reference sequence). CDR3 amino acids: CASNFGGAHEQYF. The CDR3 DNA follows: TGTGCCAGCAACTTTGGCGGGGCCCACGAGCAGTACTTC. The entire variable domain, with the rest obtained from reference TRBV7-9 and TRBJ2-7, is as follows: DTGVSQNPRHKITKRGQNVTFRCDPISEHNRLYWYRQTLGQGPEFLTYFQNEAQLEKSRLLSDRFSAERPKGSFSTLEIQRTEQGDSAMYLCASNFGGAHEQYFGPGTRLTVT.

This clonotype came up many times. DNA of the CDR3: TGTGCCAGCAGCCGCCAGGGAGTCGAAGAGACCCAGTACTTC. Amino acids: CASSRQGVEETQYF. The chain combines TRBV14 with TRBJ2-5; perhaps D is TRBD1 or TRBD2 (5 bases each). V shed 4 bases and J shed 3 bases, with 12 bases lying between them. The CDR3 covers 14 residues. Germline-derived CDR1 and CDR2 are SGHDN and FVKESK.

This clonotype was counted at least ten times. The rearrangement joins TRBV28 to TRBJ1-2; D is ambiguous. CDR3 length: 15 residues. V lost 5 bases and J lost 8, with 21 bases in between. Germline CDR1 is MDHEN and CDR2 is SYDVKM. The CDR3 nucleotides read TGTGCCAGCAGTCCTCAAACGATTATCCGAAAAGGCTACACCTTC. The encoded protein is CASSPQTIIRKGYTF.

The gene calls are TRBV27 and TRBJ1-2; tentatively, D is TRBD1 (5 bases). The V end was cut by 6 bases, the J end by 1 base, with 21 bases between. The CDR3 has 17 residues. Looked up from germline, CDR1 is MNHEY and CDR2 is SMNVEV (reference sequence). CDR3 DNA: TGTGCCAGCAGAACCCGGGGTGGGGCCCCAGTTAACTATGGCTACACCTTC. Protein: CASRTRGGAPVNYGYTF.

Many counts were recorded for this clonotype. The rearrangement joins TRBV7-9 to TRBJ2-5; a weak D match, TRBD2 (6 bases). This CDR3 spans 14 amino acids. The germline V gene has CDR1 SEHNR and CDR2 FQNEAQ (reference sequence). Trimming cost V 4 bases and J 1 base, with 10 bases left between them. The chain's CDR3 is CASSWGTSQETQYF. The CDR3 nucleotides are TGTGCCAGCAGCTGGGGGACTTCCCAAGAGACCCAGTACTTC.

The chain joins TRBV19 to TRBJ2-7; D might be TRBD1 (5 bases). This CDR3 spans 12 amino acids. The germline V gene encodes CDR1 LNHDA and CDR2 SQIVND (reference sequence). V was trimmed by 10 bases and J by 3 bases, leaving 13 bases between them. CDR3 region: CATKSQGYEQYF. The CDR3 DNA sequence: TGTGCCACAAAGTCTCAGGGCTACGAGCAGTACTTC.

This clonotype was detected ten times or more. This sequence joins TRBV2 and TRBJ2-1; tentatively, D is TRBD1 (6 bases). The CDR3 is 16 amino acids. The V gene lost 4 bases and the J gene lost 3 bases, with 16 bases spanning the gap. Germline assignment: CDR1 SNHLY and CDR2 FYNNEI. CDR3: CASSVVGRDNYNEQFF. CDR3 sequence (DNA): TGTGCCAGCAGTGTGGTGGGCAGGGACAACTACAATGAGCAGTTCTTC.